This entry features one T cell receptor beta chain sequence. CDR1 and CDR2 (germline): SGHTA, FQGNSA. The CDR3 extends over 15 amino acids. Unmatched junction bases numbered 8, after V lost 5 bases and J lost 4 bases. Study processing details: Scientists estimated how many nucleated cells there were by amplifying reference gene primers. Profiled with immunoSEQ multiplex PCR; TCRdb holds only in-frame clones, not every one. The DNA gave D and trimming, while V, J and clone size come from that table. The profile covers about 120,000 clones, with 87% appearing a single time and 2% to 2.5% taken by the ten largest. This specimen belongs to a study of blood T cell repertoires in COVID-19. Looking at the study overall: From the United States, Italy and Spain came samples of acute and convalescent COVID-19. T cells, B-cell-depleted T cells, or PBMCs supplied cDNA or gDNA.

This chain links TRBV7-2 with TRBJ2-1, with 7 bases aligning to TRBD2. The receptor comes from a woman aged 45-65 years with acute or convalescent COVID-19. Sequencing was done on a sample of peripheral blood. CDR3 nucleotides: TGTGCCAGCAGCCCATCCGCTAGCGGTTACAATGAGCAGTTCTTC. This encodes CASSPSASGYNEQFF.